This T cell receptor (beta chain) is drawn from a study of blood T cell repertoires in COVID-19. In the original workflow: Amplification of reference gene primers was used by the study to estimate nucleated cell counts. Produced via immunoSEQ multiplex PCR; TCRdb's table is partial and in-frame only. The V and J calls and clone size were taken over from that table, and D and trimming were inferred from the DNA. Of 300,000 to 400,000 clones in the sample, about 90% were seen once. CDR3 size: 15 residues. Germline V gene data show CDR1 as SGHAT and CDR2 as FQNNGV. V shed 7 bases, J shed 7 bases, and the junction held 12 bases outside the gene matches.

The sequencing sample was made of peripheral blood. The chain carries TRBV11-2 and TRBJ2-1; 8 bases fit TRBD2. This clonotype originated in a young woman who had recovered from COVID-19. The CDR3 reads CASTLLAGVPNEQFF. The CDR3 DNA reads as TGTGCCAGCACCCTCCTAGCGGGCGTCCCTAATGAGCAGTTCTTC.